The next 14 T cell receptor beta chains were all read from a single sample in a study of T-cell memory formation after mild COVID-19. TCRdb reprocessed the 5' RACE reads via MiXCR and lists one record per CDR3 protein. The table records approximately 400,000 distinct CDR3 sequences, more than 15% of them present only once. Sequencing used PBMCs or a T cell subset sorted from them (not recorded which). The receptors come from a man aged 18 to 29 who had mild COVID-19 (a few samples of this study predate the infection). Cell type and time point are not known.

This clonotype was counted between two and nine times. The genes are TRBV6-2 or TRBV6-3 and TRBJ1-1; D not certain. The CDR3 runs to 13 residues. Germline loops: CDR1 MNHEY, CDR2 SVGEGT. V was cut by 2 bases and J by 3 bases, with 7 bases left in between. CDR3: CASSYGGYTEAFF. The CDR3 region has the DNA TGTGCCAGCAGTTACGGCGGGTACACTGAAGCTTTCTTT.

This clonotype came up once. This chain joins TRBV7-9 and TRBJ2-7; D not certain. The germline CDR1 and CDR2 sequences are SEHNR and FQNEAQ (reference sequence). The germline V and J ends were trimmed by 5 bases and 4 bases, with 9 bases remaining between them. The CDR3 has 12 amino acids. The CDR3 is CASSPIQYEQYF. In DNA form, the CDR3 reads TGTGCCAGCAGCCCTATTCAATACGAGCAGTACTTC.

The chain uses TRBV10-3 and TRBJ1-2; maybe TRBD1 (5 bases). Germline V gives CDR1 ENHRY, CDR2 SYGVKD. This CDR3 is 15 amino acids long. Deletions cut 0 bases from V and 4 bases from J, with 12 bases between. The CDR3 region is CAISESGGTLYGYTF. Written as DNA, the CDR3 is TGTGCCATCAGTGAGTCGGGAGGGACCCTCTATGGCTACACCTTC.

This chain links TRBV4-1 with TRBJ1-2, with 11 bases aligning to TRBD1. Germline assignment: CDR1 MGHRA and CDR2 YSYEKL. CDR3 length: 18 residues. After removal of 3 bases from V and 10 bases from J, the junction contained 19 bases not matched to a gene. CDR3 sequence (DNA): TGCGCCAGCAGCCATCAACCGGGACAGGGGGGGCCTCTCGATGTCTACACCTTC. This codes for CASSHQPGQGGPLDVYTF.

This chain connects TRBV20-1 to TRBJ1-3; D gene unclear. The CDR3 has 14 residues. The germline gives CDR1 DFQATT, CDR2 SNEGSKA (reference sequence). Trimming pared 5 bases from V and 3 bases from J, leaving 14 bases between. CDR3 in DNA: TGCAGTGCTTTGGCTCGGGGTTTTGGAAACACCATATATTTT. Encoded protein: CSALARGFGNTIYF.

The rearrangement links TRBV9 to TRBJ2-5; D call uncertain. The V gene's germline CDR1 is SGDLS and CDR2 YYNGEE. The ends were cut back, 0 bases at V and 2 bases at J, with 8 bases in the middle. The CDR3 is 14 amino acids. In DNA, the CDR3 is TGTGCCAGCAGCGTAGGAAAAGGGCAAGAGACCCAGTACTTC. Translated, it gives CASSVGKGQETQYF.

This clonotype was detected a few times. The chain links TRBV12-3 or TRBV12-4 to TRBJ1-2, with 10 bases that match TRBD1. J lost 2 bases, V lost 5 bases, and 5 bases had no gene match. CDR3 size: 15 residues. CDR3 DNA sequence: TGTGCCAGCAGTCACGGACAGGGGGTAAACTATGGCTACACCTTC. The encoded protein is CASSHGQGVNYGYTF.

The chain links TRBV23-1 to TRBJ2-2, with TRBD2 matching over 9 bases. TRBV23-1 is an open reading frame, and its role is uncertain. The CDR3 contains 21 residues. The V segment lost 3 bases and the J segment 4 bases; nucleotides outside the gene matches: 21. The CDR3 spells CASSHPLAVGAAGGFTGELFF. In nucleotides, the CDR3 is TGCGCCAGCAGTCACCCTCTGGCAGTCGGAGCAGCGGGGGGATTCACCGGGGAGCTGTTTTTT.

Written as DNA, the CDR3 is TGTGCCAGCAGCTTAGACAGGGGGAACGGCTACACCTTC. Translation: CASSLDRGNGYTF. The chain links TRBV7-8 to TRBJ1-2; TRBD1 matches 8 bases. CDR1 is SGHVS, CDR2 FQNEAQ, per germline. J lost 8 bases, V lost 1 base, and 3 bases had no gene match. The CDR3 length is 13 residues. The full variable domain, in which reference TRBV7-8 and TRBJ1-2 provide the parts outside the CDR3, is GAGVSQSPRYKVAKRGQDVALRCDPISGHVSLFWYQQALGQGPEFLTYFQNEAQLDKSGLPSDRFFAERPEGSVSTLKIQRTQQEDSAVYLCASSLDRGNGYTFGSGTRLTVV.

This clonotype has a handful of counts. The gene calls are TRBV29-1 and TRBJ1-1, with D hard to call. The CDR3 totals 12 residues. The ends were cut back, 5 bases at V and 3 bases at J, with 10 bases in the middle. CDR1 is SQVTM, CDR2 ANQGSEA, per germline. The CDR3 nucleotides read TGCAGCGTTTTCGACTGGGACACTGAAGCTTTCTTT. Its translation: CSVFDWDTEAFF.

The chain recombines TRBV7-2 with TRBJ2-4, with D tentatively TRBD1 or TRBD2 (6 bases each). The length of the CDR3 is 18 residues. Germline CDR1 SGHTA, CDR2 FQGNSA. V lost 5 bases to trimming and J lost 7 bases, with 27 bases between them. DNA for the CDR3: TGTGCCAGCAGCCAAAACCCAGGGATCGGGGGCTGGGGGAACATTCAGTACTTC. It specifies CASSQNPGIGGWGNIQYF.

This clonotype showed up just a few times. The chain combines TRBV6-6 with TRBJ2-7; D ambiguous. The CDR3 is made up of 16 amino acids. Trimming shortened V by 0 bases and J by 6 bases, and 18 bases separated the two germline ends. CDR1 and CDR2 (germline): MNHNY, SVGAGI (reference sequence). The CDR3 DNA reads as TGTGCCAGCAGTTACTCGATCTTTCCAGCTACCGGCGAGCAGTACTTC. Translated: CASSYSIFPATGEQYF.

This rearrangement joins TRBV5-1 to TRBJ1-1; D is perhaps TRBD1 (5 bases). Germline V gene sequence: CDR1 SGHRS, CDR2 YFSETQ. V was clipped by 3 bases and J by 6 bases, with 21 bases between them. The CDR3 contains 16 residues. The CDR3 reads CASSYDGAGGLSEAFF. The CDR3 DNA follows: TGCGCCAGCAGCTACGATGGGGCAGGAGGTTTGTCTGAAGCTTTCTTT.

This clonotype was seen a few times. The chain combines TRBV4-3 with TRBJ1-1, with D unresolved. The CDR3 sequence is 15 residues long. The V and J ends lost 1 base and 0 bases respectively, with 9 bases between them. CDR1 is LGHNA, CDR2 YSLEER, per germline. The CDR3 DNA follows: TGCGCCAGCAGCCAAGTTGTCAGTTTGAACACTGAAGCTTTCTTT. It encodes CASSQVVSLNTEAFF.